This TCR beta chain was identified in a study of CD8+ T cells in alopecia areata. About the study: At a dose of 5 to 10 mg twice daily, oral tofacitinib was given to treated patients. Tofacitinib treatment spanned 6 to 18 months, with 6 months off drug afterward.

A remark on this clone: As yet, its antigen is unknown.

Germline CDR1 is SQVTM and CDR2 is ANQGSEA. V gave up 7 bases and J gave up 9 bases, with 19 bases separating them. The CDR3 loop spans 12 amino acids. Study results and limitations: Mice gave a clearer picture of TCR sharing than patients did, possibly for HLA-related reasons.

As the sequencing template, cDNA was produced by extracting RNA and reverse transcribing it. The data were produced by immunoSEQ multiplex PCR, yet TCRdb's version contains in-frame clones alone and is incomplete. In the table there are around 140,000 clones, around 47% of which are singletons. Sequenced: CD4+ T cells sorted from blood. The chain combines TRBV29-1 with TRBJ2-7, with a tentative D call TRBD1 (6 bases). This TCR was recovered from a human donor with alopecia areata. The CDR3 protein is CSASAAGVSQYF. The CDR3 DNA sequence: TGCAGCGCCTCCGCGGCAGGGGTATCGCAGTACTTC.